A selection of T cell receptor beta chains follows, all from one sample in a study of shared clonotypes between healthy human individuals. TCRdb's table, derived via immunoSEQ multiplex PCR, lists solely in-frame clones and lacks some. The sample contains about 470,000 clones, 70% to 80% of which appear only once. The sample consisted of PBMCs. These receptors came from a woman in her 40s in good health. Some clones in this sample may be carry-over from other donors' samples. Both conserved end residues are part of each CDR3. The order of the fields is J gene, V gene, D gene, clone size, CDR3 DNA, CDR3 protein. The D gene is left open where the match is weak. Some rows have no size entry. The others give once, few or many, or a class for an expanded clone.

j_call: TRBJ1-2
v_call: TRBV6-5
d_call: -
clone_size: few
cdr3_nt: TGTGCCAGCAGTTACCGGGGGGGGGCTAACTATGGCTACACCTTC
cdr3_aa: CASSYRGGANYGYTF

j_call: TRBJ2-1
v_call: TRBV5-4
d_call: TRBD1
clone_size: few
cdr3_nt: TGTGCCAGCAGCAGGCGGACAGGGGCCTACAATGAGCAGTTCTTC
cdr3_aa: CASSRRTGAYNEQFF

j_call: TRBJ2-6
v_call: TRBV5-1
d_call: -
clone_size: -
cdr3_nt: TGCGCCAGCAGCTGGGGGGATACCAACTCTGGGGCCAACGTCCTGACTTTC
cdr3_aa: CASSWGDTNSGANVLTF

j_call: TRBJ1-6
v_call: TRBV7-9
d_call: TRBD1
clone_size: once
cdr3_nt: TGTGCCAGCAGCCGGAGGGACAGCGGGGATTCACCCCTCCACTTT
cdr3_aa: CASSRRDSGDSPLHF

j_call: TRBJ2-1
v_call: TRBV7-3
d_call: TRBD2
clone_size: many
cdr3_nt: TGTGCCAGCAGCTTGGCGGGAGCGCAATACAATGAGCAGTTCTTC
cdr3_aa: CASSLAGAQYNEQFF

j_call: TRBJ2-2
v_call: TRBV7-8
d_call: -
clone_size: -
cdr3_nt: TGTGCCAGCAGCTTAGACGTCGGGTGGACGAACACCGGGGAGCTGTTTTTT
cdr3_aa: CASSLDVGWTNTGELFF

j_call: TRBJ2-1
v_call: TRBV4-1
d_call: TRBD2
clone_size: -
cdr3_nt: TGCGCCAGCAGCCATCCTGGACTAGCAGCCAATGAGCAGTTCTTC
cdr3_aa: CASSHPGLAANEQFF

j_call: TRBJ1-2
v_call: TRBV6-1
d_call: -
clone_size: -
cdr3_nt: TGTGCCAGCAGTCCGGACAGCACCTACTATGGCTACACCTTC
cdr3_aa: CASSPDSTYYGYTF

j_call: TRBJ2-7
v_call: TRBV7-8
d_call: TRBD1
clone_size: -
cdr3_nt: TGTGCCAGCAGCTCGGACAGGGGGCCCTACGAGCAGTACTTC
cdr3_aa: CASSSDRGPYEQYF

j_call: TRBJ2-3
v_call: TRBV14
d_call: -
clone_size: few
cdr3_nt: TGTGCCAGCAGGCGGGGAGATACGCAGTATTTT
cdr3_aa: CASRRGDTQYF

j_call: TRBJ2-3
v_call: TRBV18
d_call: -
clone_size: -
cdr3_nt: TGTGCCAGCTCACCGAGTCCTCCAGGGGATACGCAGTATTTT
cdr3_aa: CASSPSPPGDTQYF

j_call: TRBJ2-2
v_call: TRBV4-2
d_call: -
clone_size: -
cdr3_nt: TGTGCCAGCAGCCAAGATTGGGGCCGTTCAGATGTAGCTGCGAACACCGGGGAGCTGTTTTTT
cdr3_aa: CASSQDWGRSDVAANTGELFF

j_call: TRBJ2-7
v_call: TRBV28
d_call: -
clone_size: -
cdr3_nt: TGTGCCAGCGGCCTGGGCGGCACCTCCTACGAGCAGTACTTC
cdr3_aa: CASGLGGTSYEQYF

j_call: TRBJ1-5
v_call: TRBV19
d_call: -
clone_size: -
cdr3_nt: TGTGCCAGTAGTACACAGGGTGGCAATCAGCCCCAGCATTTT
cdr3_aa: CASSTQGGNQPQHF

j_call: TRBJ2-5
v_call: TRBV29-1
d_call: -
clone_size: few
cdr3_nt: TGCAGCGTTGAGGACCGGGAGGAGACCCAGTACTTC
cdr3_aa: CSVEDREETQYF

j_call: TRBJ2-7
v_call: TRBV7-2
d_call: -
clone_size: -
cdr3_nt: TGTGCCAGCAGCTTAGGTGTGGGACTTACTACGCAGCAGTACTTC
cdr3_aa: CASSLGVGLTTQQYF

j_call: TRBJ1-2
v_call: TRBV28
d_call: -
clone_size: -
cdr3_nt: TGTGCCAGCAGCCCCGTCCCGGTCATGTACTATGGCTACACCTTC
cdr3_aa: CASSPVPVMYYGYTF

j_call: TRBJ2-5
v_call: TRBV28
d_call: -
clone_size: -
cdr3_nt: TGTGCCAGCAGCTCCGACAGGTACGAGGAGACCCAGTACTTC
cdr3_aa: CASSSDRYEETQYF

j_call: TRBJ2-7
v_call: TRBV5-4
d_call: TRBD2
clone_size: once
cdr3_nt: TGTGCCAGCAGCTCGAGACTAGCGGGAGTCGAGCAGTACTTC
cdr3_aa: CASSSRLAGVEQYF

j_call: TRBJ2-7
v_call: TRBV5-4
d_call: TRBD2
clone_size: -
cdr3_nt: TGTGCCAGCAGCTCGTGGACTAGCGGGACCCCTGAGCAGTACTTC
cdr3_aa: CASSSWTSGTPEQYF

j_call: TRBJ2-3
v_call: TRBV19
d_call: -
clone_size: few
cdr3_nt: TGTGCCAGTAGTATAAGGGGTACGCAGTATTTT
cdr3_aa: CASSIRGTQYF

j_call: TRBJ2-7
v_call: TRBV7-2
d_call: TRBD1
clone_size: -
cdr3_nt: TGTGCCAGCAGGGAGGGACAGGGGCCCTACGAGCAGTACTTC
cdr3_aa: CASREGQGPYEQYF

j_call: TRBJ1-2
v_call: TRBV27
d_call: TRBD1
clone_size: few
cdr3_nt: TGTGCCAGCAGTTCACAACAGGGGGCGGATGGCTACACCTTC
cdr3_aa: CASSSQQGADGYTF

j_call: TRBJ2-7
v_call: TRBV9
d_call: TRBD1
clone_size: -
cdr3_nt: TGTGCCAGCAGCGTAGGCGCAGGGGGCGTTAGGTACGAGCAGTACTTC
cdr3_aa: CASSVGAGGVRYEQYF